These 32 T cell receptor beta chains originate from one sample sequenced in a study of shared clonotypes between healthy human individuals. TCRdb's table, derived via immunoSEQ multiplex PCR, lists solely in-frame clones and lacks some. This sample carries 90,000 to 120,000 clones, about 70% of them seen once, and the ten largest clones take around 24%. Sequences were obtained from memory CD8+ T cells sorted from blood. Subset of the sample: CD45RO+ cells pooled with CCR7-negative TemRA cells. These receptors all stem from a woman younger than 45 in good health.

The V call is TRBV5-1, the J call TRBJ2-2; 14 bases fit TRBD2. Trimming took 4 bases from V and 4 from J; bases not matched to a gene: 3. The CDR3 is made up of 16 amino acids. Germline lookup yields CDR1 SGHRS and CDR2 YFSETQ. The CDR3, as DNA: TGCGCCAGCAGCCCGACTAGCGGGAGGGGCACCGGGGAGCTGTTTTTT. This sequence encodes CASSPTSGRGTGELFF.

The J gene is TRBJ2-2, the V gene TRBV27, with unresolved D. The CDR3 spans 13 residues. CDR1 is MNHEY and CDR2 is SMNVEV in the germline V gene (reference sequence). Trimming cost V 1 base and J 1 base, with 1 base left between them. CDR3 protein: CASSLLNTGELFF. DNA for the CDR3: TGTGCCAGCAGTTTATTGAACACCGGGGAGCTGTTTTTT.

The genes are TRBV6-6 and TRBJ2-1; no firm D call. Germline V gene data show CDR1 as MNHNY and CDR2 as SVGAGI (reference sequence). Trimming took 0 bases from V and 5 from J, leaving 11 bases between them. The CDR3 totals 15 residues. Here the CDR3 reads CASSYSTLGNNEQFF. DNA for the CDR3: TGTGCCAGCAGTTACTCGACCCTGGGGAACAATGAGCAGTTCTTC.

The rearrangement uses TRBV6-5 and TRBJ2-7; tentative D call: TRBD2 (5 bases). Germline V gives CDR1 MNHEY, CDR2 SVGAGI. Trimming removed 0 bases from V and 3 bases from J, with 15 bases in between. The CDR3 has 16 residues. The CDR3 spells CASSYSFGKTGYEQYF. The CDR3 coding sequence is TGTGCCAGCAGTTACTCGTTCGGGAAGACTGGCTACGAGCAGTACTTC.

This clone was detected ten times or more. The chain is built from TRBV19 and TRBJ2-7, with D perhaps TRBD1 or TRBD2 (5 bases each). The V and J ends lost 6 bases and 2 bases respectively, with 20 bases between them. The V gene's germline CDR1 is LNHDA and CDR2 SQIVND (reference sequence). The CDR3 is 16 amino acids. The CDR3 nucleotides are TGTGCCAGTAGCCCATATGGGGGAGTCGTAACCTACGAGCAGTACTTC. Translation: CASSPYGGVVTYEQYF.

The rearrangement uses TRBV6-1 and TRBJ2-6; D ambiguous. The germline CDR1 and CDR2 sequences are MNHNS and SASEGT. V was shortened by 4 bases and J by 2 bases, with 12 bases between the two germline ends. The CDR3 has 16 amino acids. The CDR3 bases are TGTGCCAGCAGTGTCCTCGGTTCGGCTGGGGCCAACGTCCTGACTTTC. Translating it yields CASSVLGSAGANVLTF.

The gene calls are TRBV10-3 and TRBJ2-7, with D tentatively TRBD2 (5 bases). The germline V gene encodes CDR1 ENHRY and CDR2 SYGVKD. V lost 0 bases to trimming and J lost 6 bases, with 15 bases between them. CDR3 size: 15 residues. The CDR3 protein is CAISESVWLAAEQYF. The CDR3 region has the DNA TGTGCCATCAGTGAGTCGGTCTGGCTAGCTGCCGAGCAGTACTTC.

The V gene is TRBV5-6, the J gene TRBJ1-1; 7 bases are shared with TRBD1. The V and J ends lost 4 bases and 6 bases, in that order; junction bases with no gene match: 9. This CDR3 has 14 residues. CDR1 SGHDT and CDR2 YYEEEE come from the germline V gene. CDR3 sequence (DNA): TGTGCCAGCAGCGTGCAGACAGGGAATTCTGAAGCTTTCTTT. Translated, it gives CASSVQTGNSEAFF.

This chain uses TRBV11-2 with TRBJ1-3; D call uncertain. The CDR3 runs 16 residues. CDR1 is SGHAT and CDR2 is FQNNGV in the germline V gene. Deletions cut 1 base from V and 0 bases from J, with 10 bases between. The CDR3 DNA reads as TGTGCCAGCAGCTTAGGTTCCAGGCCCTCTGGAAACACCATATATTTT. Residues: CASSLGSRPSGNTIYF. The complete variable domain, with remaining parts taken from reference TRBV11-2 and TRBJ1-3, reads EAGVAQSPRYKIIEKRQSVAFWCNPISGHATLYWYQQILGQGPKLLIQFQNNGVVDDSQLPKDRFSAERLKGVDSTLKIQPAKLEDSAVYLCASSLGSRPSGNTIYFGEGSWLTVV.

The chain joins TRBV11-1 to TRBJ2-3, with D perhaps matching TRBD1 (5 bases). Trimming removed 2 bases at V and 4 bases at J, with 16 bases between. Germline CDR1 is SGHAT and CDR2 is FQDESV (reference sequence). The CDR3 spans 16 residues. This CDR3 is CASSLLWGGDADTQYF. The CDR3 region has the DNA TGTGCCAGCAGCTTACTGTGGGGCGGAGACGCAGATACGCAGTATTTT.

The V call is TRBV9, the J call TRBJ1-1, with D possibly matching TRBD1 (5 bases). V shed 0 bases and J shed 5 bases, with 11 bases lying between them. The CDR3 length is 14 residues. Germline CDR1 and CDR2: SGDLS and YYNGEE. The CDR3 protein is CASSVEEGVTEAFF. CDR3 DNA: TGTGCCAGCAGCGTAGAAGAAGGGGTAACTGAAGCTTTCTTT.

The rearrangement links TRBV4-1 to TRBJ2-2; a weak D match, TRBD2 (6 bases). The CDR3 is 18 amino acids. Looked up from germline, CDR1 is MGHRA and CDR2 is YSYEKL. V was shortened by 3 bases and J by 1 base, with 18 bases between the two germline ends. In DNA form, the CDR3 reads TGCGCCAGCAGCCAGACCCGGTTGCGGCGGGAGAACACCGGGGAGCTGTTTTTT. Amino acids: CASSQTRLRRENTGELFF.

This rearrangement joins TRBV18 to TRBJ2-7, with D tentatively TRBD1 (5 bases). Per the germline V gene, CDR1 is KGHSH and CDR2 is LQKENI. The V and J ends lost 0 bases and 2 bases respectively, with 5 bases between them. The CDR3 sequence is 13 residues long. CDR3 sequence reads: CASSPPGAYEQYF. Here the CDR3 DNA reads TGTGCCAGCTCACCACCAGGGGCCTACGAGCAGTACTTC.

This clone was picked up one time. CDR3 sequence: CASSSGTTGETQYF. Here the CDR3 DNA reads TGTGCCAGCAGCTCCGGGACCACGGGAGAGACCCAGTACTTC. V gene TRBV11-2 combines with J gene TRBJ2-5, with D perhaps matching TRBD1 or TRBD2 (5 bases each). Germline V gives CDR1 SGHAT, CDR2 FQNNGV. Trimming stripped 4 bases from V and 4 bases from J, with 13 bases between. The CDR3 totals 14 residues.

This sequence joins TRBV27 and TRBJ1-2; 7 bases agree with TRBD1. The CDR3 extends over 15 amino acids. Per germline, CDR1 MNHEY and CDR2 SMNVEV (reference sequence). The ends lost 8 bases at V and 5 bases at J; junction bases unmatched: 14. CDR3 sequence reads: CASWPYGRGFYGYTF. The CDR3 DNA reads as TGTGCCAGCTGGCCCTATGGCAGGGGGTTTTATGGCTACACCTTC.

The rearrangement links TRBV4-1 to TRBJ2-5; D may correspond to TRBD1 or TRBD2 (6 bases each). The J call may be faulty, since TRBJ2-7 better matches the DNA end. This CDR3 is 15 amino acids long. Germline V gene lookup returns CDR1 MGHRA and CDR2 YSYEKL. DNA for the CDR3: TGCGCCAGCAGCCAAGTAGGAGGGGGAGACTACGAGCAGTACTTC. This translates into CASSQVGGGDYEQYF.

This chain links TRBV7-9 with TRBJ2-7, with D tentatively TRBD2 (7 bases). Trimming removed 11 bases from V and 5 bases from J, with 22 bases in between. The germline V gene encodes CDR1 SEHNR and CDR2 FQNEAQ (reference sequence). This CDR3 region has 14 residues. The CDR3: CAWESGEGVDEQYF. CDR3 sequence (DNA): TGTGCCTGGGAGAGCGGGGAGGGGGTGGACGAGCAGTACTTC.

This clone was seen once. The V call is TRBV13, the J call TRBJ2-7; D remains unclear. The germline V gene has CDR1 PRHDT and CDR2 FYEKMQ (reference sequence). There are 16 residues in the CDR3. The V end lost 5 bases, the J end lost 7 bases, and 24 bases lay between the germline ends. CDR3 DNA: TGTGCCAGCAGCCCGTTTGAGTGGCCAAAACTGGGGGAGCAGTACTTC. This translates into CASSPFEWPKLGEQYF.

V gene TRBV6-5 combines with J gene TRBJ2-1, with a weak D call TRBD2 (5 bases). Trimming removed 6 bases from V and 6 bases from J, with 18 bases in between. The V gene's germline CDR1 is MNHEY and CDR2 SVGAGI. The CDR3 consists of 15 residues. CDR3 sequence reads: CASSRYALAGNEQFF. The CDR3 coding sequence is TGTGCCAGCAGCCGCTATGCCCTCGCGGGCAATGAGCAGTTCTTC.

In its sample, this clone was seen a few times. The V gene is TRBV29-1, the J gene TRBJ2-5, with D perhaps TRBD2 (6 bases). Germline V gene sequence: CDR1 SQVTM, CDR2 ANQGSEA. V was clipped by 7 bases and J by 11 bases, with 29 bases between them. The CDR3 consists of 15 residues. The CDR3 spells CSASPLGSDLYEQYF. The DNA for the CDR3 is TGCAGCGCTTCTCCCCTCGGGAGCGATCTTTATGAGCAGTACTTC.

This clone was seen a few times. V gene TRBV6-4 combines with J gene TRBJ2-1; 9 bases are shared with TRBD2. The length of the CDR3 is 15 residues. V lost 5 bases to trimming and J lost 4 bases; unmatched junction nucleotides: 6. Looked up from germline, CDR1 is MRHNA and CDR2 is SNTAGT. The CDR3: CASSTIAGDYNEQFF. Written as DNA, the CDR3 is TGTGCCAGCAGTACTATAGCGGGAGATTACAATGAGCAGTTCTTC.

The chain carries TRBV7-9 and TRBJ2-2; TRBD2 matches at 14 bases. Germline V gives CDR1 SEHNR, CDR2 FQNEAQ (reference sequence). This CDR3 contains 18 residues. Trimming at V came to 6 bases and at J to 3 bases, leaving 9 bases not matched to a gene. This CDR3 is CASRPRTSGRSDTGELFF. The CDR3 bases are TGTGCCAGCAGACCACGGACTAGCGGGAGGAGTGACACCGGGGAGCTGTTTTTT. Full variable domain (remainder filled in from reference TRBV7-9 and TRBJ2-2): DTGVSQNPRHKITKRGQNVTFRCDPISEHNRLYWYRQTLGQGPEFLTYFQNEAQLEKSRLLSDRFSAERPKGSFSTLEIQRTEQGDSAMYLCASRPRTSGRSDTGELFFGEGSRLTVL.

V gene TRBV27 combines with J gene TRBJ2-1; D might be TRBD2 (5 bases). The germline V gene encodes CDR1 MNHEY and CDR2 SMNVEV (reference sequence). V lost 6 bases to trimming and J lost 7 bases, with 25 bases between them. CDR3 length: 17 residues. CDR3 coding DNA: TGTGCCAGCAGACCTTACCGAGGAGGCGCCGGTCCTAATGAGCAGTTCTTC. Translated: CASRPYRGGAGPNEQFF.

The chain couples TRBV7-2 to TRBJ2-2, with TRBD1 identical over 10 bases. Trimming at V came to 5 bases and at J to 2 bases, leaving 2 bases not matched to a gene. The CDR3 extends over 15 amino acids. Germline V gene lookup returns CDR1 SGHTA and CDR2 FQGNSA. The CDR3 is CASSRTGGNTGELFF. The CDR3 DNA reads as TGTGCCAGCAGCAGGACAGGGGGAAACACCGGGGAGCTGTTTTTT.

This clone occurred a few times. The chain carries TRBV19 and TRBJ2-1; D possibly matches TRBD1 or TRBD2 (5 bases each). The CDR3 runs 12 residues. From germline, CDR1 is LNHDA and CDR2 SQIVND (reference sequence). The ends were cut back, 3 bases at V and 7 bases at J, with 7 bases in the middle. CDR3 sequence: CASSMWGNEQFF. The CDR3 DNA reads as TGTGCCAGTAGTATGTGGGGGAATGAGCAGTTCTTC.

This clone appeared many times. The CDR3 DNA reads as TGTGCCAGCAGTGACTCGTACACCATATATTTT. Encoded protein: CASSDSYTIYF. The chain links TRBV25-1 to TRBJ1-3; D remains ambiguous. CDR3 length: 11 residues. The germline gives CDR1 MGHDK, CDR2 SYGVNS. Trimming pared 3 bases from V and 8 bases from J, leaving 5 bases between.

V gene TRBV5-1 combines with J gene TRBJ1-4, with 8 positions matching TRBD1. The CDR3 is made up of 15 amino acids. Trimming removed 0 bases from V and 4 bases from J; junction bases left unmatched: 2. CDR1 is SGHRS and CDR2 is YFSETQ in the germline V gene. CDR3 in amino acids: CASSLAGGFNEKLFF. CDR3 DNA: TGCGCCAGCAGCTTGGCAGGGGGCTTTAATGAAAAACTGTTTTTT.

In this sample, this clone turned up a few times. The chain uses TRBV6-4 and TRBJ2-3; D is possibly TRBD1 (6 bases). Germline-derived CDR1 and CDR2 are MRHNA and SNTAGT. The V gene lost 6 bases and the J gene lost 4 bases, with 17 bases spanning the gap. The CDR3 contains 15 residues. For the CDR3, the DNA is TGTGCCAGCAGGGAAGGGGCAGGGGATTCAGATACGCAGTATTTT. It codes for CASREGAGDSDTQYF.

This clone occurred a few times. This sample includes further DNA sequences coding for the same CDR3. This chain uses TRBV6-1 with TRBJ2-3, with 10 positions matching TRBD2. This CDR3 comprises 16 residues. The germline V gene has CDR1 MNHNS and CDR2 SASEGT. The ends lost 4 bases at V and 2 bases at J; junction bases unmatched: 6. CDR3 nucleotides: TGTGCCAGCAGTGTATCTAGCGGGAGCCCCACAGATACGCAGTATTTT. This sequence encodes CASSVSSGSPTDTQYF.

This chain links TRBV28 with TRBJ2-3; D tentatively reads TRBD1 or TRBD2 (5 bases each). Trimming pared 6 bases from V and 2 bases from J, leaving 12 bases between. In germline, CDR1 is MDHEN, CDR2 SYDVKM. The CDR3 has 14 amino acids. CDR3 DNA: TGTGCCAGCAGCCCCGGGACGAACACAGATACGCAGTATTTT. It translates to CASSPGTNTDTQYF. Complete variable domain (other parts from reference TRBV28 and TRBJ2-3): DVKVTQSSRYLVKRTGEKVFLECVQDMDHENMFWYRQDPGLGLRLIYFSYDVKMKEKGDIPEGYSVSREKKERFSLILESASTNQTSMYLCASSPGTNTDTQYFGPGTRLTVL.

The genes are TRBV9 and TRBJ2-6; D is possibly TRBD1 (6 bases). V gave up 4 bases and J gave up 0 bases, with 14 bases separating them. The CDR3 runs 17 residues. The germline gives CDR1 SGDLS, CDR2 YYNGEE. This CDR3 is CASSPGQISSGANVLTF. The CDR3, as DNA: TGTGCCAGCAGCCCCGGACAGATAAGCTCTGGGGCCAACGTCCTGACTTTC.

The chain uses TRBV6-5 and TRBJ2-7; D might be TRBD1 (6 bases). The CDR3 totals 15 residues. The V gene's germline CDR1 is MNHEY and CDR2 SVGAGI. The V end was cut by 5 bases, the J end by 1 base, with 15 bases between. The DNA of the CDR3 is TGTGCCAGCAGTCTACAGGGAGATAAGTCCTACGAGCAGTACTTC. It encodes CASSLQGDKSYEQYF.